The 13 T cell receptor beta chains below all came from one sample that was sequenced in a study of blood T cell repertoires in COVID-19. Sequencing used immunoSEQ multiplex PCR; TCRdb keeps in-frame clones, though not all of them. The sample lists 40,000 to 60,000 clones, 80% to 90% occurring once. The sequencing sample was made of peripheral blood. The receptors derive from an elderly woman with COVID-19, enrolled during active disease.

The chain employs TRBV6-4 and TRBJ2-1; TRBD1 might be the D (6 bases). This CDR3 region has 24 residues. Between the trimmed V and J ends, which lost 2 bases and 2 bases, there was a span of 37 bases. Germline values: CDR1 MRHNA, CDR2 SNTAGT. CDR3 loop: CASSDPPRTVWGNLWVIAYNEQFF. CDR3 coding DNA: TGTGCCAGCAGTGACCCCCCCAGGACAGTATGGGGAAATCTATGGGTCATAGCCTACAATGAGCAGTTCTTC.

The chain links TRBV6-1 to TRBJ1-5; the D is unclear. There are 15 residues in the CDR3. V was pared by 2 bases and J by 1 base, with 9 bases between. Germline lookup yields CDR1 MNHNS and CDR2 SASEGT. This CDR3 is CASSEKGGSNQPQHF. In DNA form, the CDR3 reads TGTGCCAGCAGTGAAAAGGGAGGGAGCAATCAGCCCCAGCATTTT.

V is TRBV3-1 (or the pseudogene TRBV3-2) and J is TRBJ2-1; TRBD1 matches at 11 bases. V dropped 6 bases and J dropped 7; count of bases not matched to a gene: 11. Germline CDR1 is LGHDT and CDR2 is YNNKEL (reference sequence). The CDR3 is 16 residues long. CDR3 sequence: CASRPTRDRGGNEQFF. The CDR3 DNA is TGTGCCAGCAGGCCAACCCGGGACAGGGGGGGAAATGAGCAGTTCTTC.

V is TRBV5-1 and J is TRBJ1-6; 8 bases line up with TRBD1. The germline CDR1 and CDR2 sequences are SGHRS and YFSETQ. Trimming took 1 base from V and 4 from J; bases not matched to a gene: 7. The CDR3 is 17 residues long. DNA for the CDR3: TGCGCCAGCAGCTTGAACAGGGGGGAGATATATAATTCACCCCTCCACTTT. This sequence encodes CASSLNRGEIYNSPLHF.

This clone was observed a single time. V is TRBV9 and J is TRBJ2-3, with D tentatively TRBD1 (6 bases). Trimming took off 0 bases at V and 6 bases at J, with 14 bases between the two ends. CDR1 is SGDLS and CDR2 is YYNGEE in the germline V gene. The CDR3 spans 15 residues. The chain's CDR3 is CASSVVGAVGDTQYF. The DNA for the CDR3 is TGTGCCAGCAGCGTAGTGGGGGCTGTTGGTGATACGCAGTATTTT.

V gene TRBV7-8 combines with J gene TRBJ2-7; D is perhaps TRBD2 (5 bases). The CDR3 is made up of 13 amino acids. V lost 2 bases, J lost 2 bases, and 7 bases lay in between. Germline-derived CDR1 and CDR2 are SGHVS and FQNEAQ. CDR3 amino acids: CASSLREAYEQYF. As DNA, the CDR3 is TGTGCCAGCAGCTTACGGGAAGCCTACGAGCAGTACTTC.

The V gene is TRBV5-1, the J gene TRBJ1-2, with 8 bases identical to TRBD1. J was trimmed by 0 bases and V by 6 bases; bases with no gene match: 10. This CDR3 region has 16 residues. Germline lookup yields CDR1 SGHRS and CDR2 YFSETQ. The CDR3 protein is CASTGTGDLSNYGYTF. CDR3 in DNA: TGCGCCAGCACCGGGACAGGCGACTTATCTAACTATGGCTACACCTTC.

The chain uses TRBV7-9 and TRBJ2-5; 7 positions match TRBD2. Per the germline V gene, CDR1 is SEHNR and CDR2 is FQNEAQ (reference sequence). The CDR3 sequence is 14 residues long. The trim removed 2 bases at V and 1 base at J, leaving 1 base unmatched. CDR3 sequence: CASSLLAAQETQYF. CDR3 in DNA: TGTGCCAGCAGCTTACTAGCGGCCCAAGAGACCCAGTACTTC.

The rearrangement joins TRBV7-8 to TRBJ1-2, with a possible D match to TRBD1 (6 bases). The CDR3 sequence is 12 residues long. V was shortened by 5 bases and J by 7 bases, with 11 bases between the two germline ends. The germline V gene has CDR1 SGHVS and CDR2 FQNEAQ. The CDR3 sequence is CASSLGGGGYTF. The CDR3 DNA is TGTGCCAGCAGCCTAGGGGGGGGTGGCTACACCTTC.

This chain uses TRBV6-4 with TRBJ2-2; tentative D call: TRBD2 (5 bases). The V end lost 6 bases, the J end lost 5 bases, and 10 bases lay between the germline ends. CDR1 MRHNA and CDR2 SNTAGT come from the germline V gene. The CDR3 is 13 residues long. CDR3: CASRARGTGELFF. The DNA for the CDR3 is TGTGCCAGCAGGGCCCGGGGAACCGGGGAGCTGTTTTTT.

V is TRBV18 and J is TRBJ1-1, with 8 bases matching TRBD1. With V trimmed by 2 bases and J by 7 bases, 6 bases remained unmatched. The CDR3 sequence is 14 residues long. Per germline, CDR1 KGHSH and CDR2 LQKENI. The CDR3 protein is CASSPTRTGIEAFF. The CDR3, as DNA: TGTGCCAGCTCACCAACCCGGACAGGGATTGAAGCTTTCTTT. Supplemented by reference TRBV18 and TRBJ1-1, the full variable domain reads NAGVMQNPRHLVRRRGQEARLRCSPMKGHSHVYWYRQLPEEGLKFMVYLQKENIIDESGMPKERFSAEFPKEGPSILRIQQVVRGDSAAYFCASSPTRTGIEAFFGQGTRLTVV.

The J gene is TRBJ1-5, the V gene TRBV19; D is unresolved. V lost 5 bases and J lost 9, with 14 bases in between. This CDR3 contains 13 residues. The germline CDR1 and CDR2 sequences are LNHDA and SQIVND (reference sequence). CDR3 coding DNA: TGTGCCAGTAGTGACACGGCCAATAGGCCCCAGCATTTT. Protein sequence: CASSDTANRPQHF.

The chain has TRBV18 and TRBJ2-7, with unresolved D. Trimming took 3 bases from V and 6 from J, leaving 15 bases between them. The germline gives CDR1 KGHSH, CDR2 LQKENI. The CDR3 consists of 14 residues. This CDR3 reads CASSPLGSLGEQYF. CDR3 nucleotide sequence: TGTGCCAGCTCACCGCTTGGCAGTCTTGGCGAGCAGTACTTC.